Given below is one T cell receptor beta chain in context. For repertoire sequencing, the TCR beta CDR3 regions were amplified from RNA transcripts. In the first round, RT-PCR was carried out with HTBI primers, and a multiplex PCR formed the second round. TCRdb reprocessed the multiplex PCR reads with MiXCR, giving one entry per CDR3 protein. The sample shows some 380,000 distinct CDR3 sequences, 15% to 17% of them seen only once. The sample originates from a study of Graves' ophthalmopathy and Graves' hyperthyroidism. The sequenced sample was peripheral blood. This TCR came from a woman between 18 and 29 years old with stable Graves' hyperthyroidism.

The CDR3 region has the DNA TGTGCCAGCACCCTGAACAGGGGGCGTCTAGCCGGGGCCAACGTCCTGACTTTC. Protein product: CASTLNRGRLAGANVLTF. V and J are TRBV3-1 and TRBJ2-6; 9 bases fit TRBD1. V lost 7 bases to trimming and J lost 4 bases; unmatched junction nucleotides: 14. CDR1 is LGHDT and CDR2 is YNNKEL in the germline V gene (reference sequence). The CDR3 sequence is 18 residues long.